This T cell receptor beta chain was profiled in a study of OX40 agonist ivuxolimab in advanced cancers. Study details: Patients received the agonistic anti-OX40 (CD134) antibody ivuxolimab. A history of anti-PD-1, anti-PD-L1 or anti-CTLA-4 therapy was acceptable, and about 40% had some.

Libraries were prepared by immunoSEQ multiplex PCR; TCRdb keeps only in-frame clonotypes and omits some of them. Here the sample spans some 43,000 clones, 86% being singletons. By frequency in the sample, this clone is medium-sized. Its specificity is unknown. This CDR3 is built from 17 residues. Trimming removed 6 bases from V and 10 bases from J; junction bases left unmatched: 19. The germline V gene encodes CDR1 KGHSH and CDR2 LQKENI. Study-level points and caveats: Among T cells, CD8+ cells averaged more expanded clones than CD4+ cells.

The source of this sequence is an adult with an advanced solid tumor such as melanoma, head and neck, liver or kidney cancer. The chain has TRBV18 and TRBJ2-1; 9 bases agree with TRBD2. The specimen was CD4+ or CD8+ T cells sorted from blood, collected in a trial of the OX40 agonist ivuxolimab. CDR3 nucleotides: TGTGCCAGCTCCCCCCCTTTCGGGACTAGCAGTCTAGAGGAGCAGTTCTTC. Translating it yields CASSPPFGTSSLEEQFF.